The rows below give T cell receptor beta chains drawn from one sample of a study of blood T cell repertoires in COVID-19. Generated by immunoSEQ multiplex PCR, the TCRdb table keeps only in-frame clones and is missing some. Found here are tens of thousands of clones, roughly 84% of them singletons; the top ten hold 9.5% to 12%. The sample was peripheral blood. The receptors shown here come from a human donor in a cohort sampled during active COVID-19. The donor label of this sample is uncertain. Each CDR3 is given with its conserved first and last residue. Each record gives: CDR3 length, clone size, J gene, V gene, D gene, CDR3 DNA, CDR3 protein. A D gene is named only where the DNA matches it firmly. The listing skips clone size in some rows; elsewhere it reads once, few, many or a size class.

length: 15
size: NA
J: TRBJ2-7
V: TRBV6-6
D: TRBD2
DNA: TGTGCCAGCACCCACGGGGCGGGAGGGCTCTACGAGCAGTACTTC
CDR3: CASTHGAGGLYEQYF

length: 16
size: NA
J: TRBJ2-7
V: TRBV3-1/TRBV3-2
D: TRBD2
DNA: TGTGCCAGCAGCCCGCACGGACTAGCGGGAGGTTACGAGCAGTACTTC
CDR3: CASSPHGLAGGYEQYF

length: 16
size: once
J: TRBJ2-5
V: TRBV4-2
D: TRBD2
DNA: TGTGCCAGCAGCCGACCCGGGACTAGCGGGAGAGAGACCCAGTACTTC
CDR3: CASSRPGTSGRETQYF

length: 14
size: NA
J: TRBJ2-7
V: TRBV30
D: NA
DNA: TGTGCCTGGACGCCCGGGACAAGGCCCTCCGAGCAGTACTTC
CDR3: CAWTPGTRPSEQYF

length: 16
size: NA
J: TRBJ2-2
V: TRBV9
D: TRBD1
DNA: TGTGCCAGCAGCCCTGGACAGGGGGAGCAAGCCGGGGAGCTGTTTTTT
CDR3: CASSPGQGEQAGELFF

length: 17
size: NA
J: TRBJ2-4
V: TRBV11-3
D: TRBD2
DNA: TGTGCCAGCAGCTTAAGATCGGTTACTAGCGGGGAAAACATTCAGTACTTC
CDR3: CASSLRSVTSGENIQYF

length: 14
size: NA
J: TRBJ1-1
V: TRBV5-1
D: NA
DNA: TGCGCCAGCAGCTTGGCCCGGGGTGGCACTGAAGCTTTCTTT
CDR3: CASSLARGGTEAFF

length: 14
size: NA
J: TRBJ2-5
V: TRBV30
D: TRBD2
DNA: TGTGCCTGGAGTGTAGTGCGGGAGGGGGAGACCCAGTACTTC
CDR3: CAWSVVREGETQYF

length: 15
size: NA
J: TRBJ1-5
V: TRBV4-2
D: NA
DNA: TGTGCCAGCAGCCAAGAAGGGGATAGCAATCAGCCCCAGCATTTT
CDR3: CASSQEGDSNQPQHF

length: 16
size: few
J: TRBJ2-3
V: TRBV11-3
D: TRBD2
DNA: TGTGCCAGCAGCTCCCTCGGGACTAGCGGGAGTAATACGCAGTATTTT
CDR3: CASSSLGTSGSNTQYF

length: 14
size: NA
J: TRBJ1-3
V: TRBV19
D: NA
DNA: TGTGCCAGTAGTATAGATTGGGAGGCAAACACCATATATTTT
CDR3: CASSIDWEANTIYF

length: 15
size: NA
J: TRBJ2-5
V: TRBV5-4
D: TRBD2
DNA: TGTGCCAGCACCCTGACTAGCGGGAGGGGAGAGACCCAGTACTTC
CDR3: CASTLTSGRGETQYF

length: 13
size: NA
J: TRBJ1-1
V: TRBV6-2/TRBV6-3
D: NA
DNA: TGTGCCAGCAGTTACAGGGGCCCCACTGAAGCTTTCTTT
CDR3: CASSYRGPTEAFF

length: 13
size: NA
J: TRBJ1-1
V: TRBV30
D: NA
DNA: TGTGCCTGGAGGGAGGGGCCTTACACTGAAGCTTTCTTT
CDR3: CAWREGPYTEAFF

length: 13
size: NA
J: TRBJ2-2
V: TRBV5-1
D: NA
DNA: TGCGCCAGCAGCCCGGGACTGACCGGGGAGCTGTTTTTT
CDR3: CASSPGLTGELFF

length: 16
size: NA
J: TRBJ1-5
V: TRBV7-2
D: TRBD1
DNA: TGTGCCAGCATAATCCCCCACAGGGGTGGCAATCAGCCCCAGCATTTT
CDR3: CASIIPHRGGNQPQHF

length: 14
size: NA
J: TRBJ2-5
V: TRBV2
D: TRBD1
DNA: TGTGCCAGCAGGAACACAGGGGGCGCGGAGACCCAGTACTTC
CDR3: CASRNTGGAETQYF

length: 15
size: NA
J: TRBJ2-2
V: TRBV5-5
D: TRBD2
DNA: TGTGCCAGCAGCCGTAGTGCTAGCGGGGTCGGGGAGCTGTTTTTT
CDR3: CASSRSASGVGELFF

length: 14
size: NA
J: TRBJ2-7
V: TRBV30
D: NA
DNA: TGTGCCTGGAGTGTCGGACTTACCGGCTACGAGCAGTACTTC
CDR3: CAWSVGLTGYEQYF

length: 13
size: NA
J: TRBJ1-4
V: TRBV28
D: NA
DNA: TGTGCCAGCAGTTTAGCAAGGGGAGAAAAACTGTTTTTT
CDR3: CASSLARGEKLFF

length: 13
size: NA
J: TRBJ1-5
V: TRBV15
D: NA
DNA: TGTGCCACCAGCAGAGATGGTAGCCAGCCCCAGCATTTT
CDR3: CATSRDGSQPQHF

length: 14
size: few
J: TRBJ1-3
V: TRBV6-5
D: NA
DNA: TGTGCCAGCAGGTGGCGGGGTGATGGAAACACCATATATTTT
CDR3: CASRWRGDGNTIYF

length: 15
size: NA
J: TRBJ1-2
V: TRBV15
D: TRBD1
DNA: TGTGCCACCAGCGGCGGACAGGGGGCCCACTATGGCTACACCTTC
CDR3: CATSGGQGAHYGYTF

length: 14
size: NA
J: TRBJ2-1
V: TRBV19
D: TRBD2
DNA: TGTGCCAGTAGTAGGACTAGCGGGTCAAATGAGCAGTTCTTC
CDR3: CASSRTSGSNEQFF

length: 16
size: NA
J: TRBJ2-3
V: TRBV5-1
D: TRBD2
DNA: TGCGCCAGCAGCTTTAGCGGGAGGGCGATTACAGATACGCAGTATTTT
CDR3: CASSFSGRAITDTQYF

length: 14
size: NA
J: TRBJ2-1
V: TRBV3-1/TRBV3-2
D: TRBD1
DNA: TGTGCCAGCAGCCAAGGGGGGACAGACAATGAGCAGTTCTTC
CDR3: CASSQGGTDNEQFF

length: 18
size: NA
J: TRBJ2-1
V: TRBV5-1
D: TRBD2
DNA: TGCGCCAGCAGCTTGGGACTAGCGGCGCGGAGCTCCTACAATGAGCAGTTCTTC
CDR3: CASSLGLAARSSYNEQFF

length: 14
size: few
J: TRBJ1-3
V: TRBV11-1
D: NA
DNA: TGTGCCAGCAGCTCCTACCGCTCTGGAAACACCATATATTTT
CDR3: CASSSYRSGNTIYF

length: 13
size: once
J: TRBJ2-7
V: TRBV15
D: NA
DNA: TGTGCCACCAGCAGTCCCGTTTCCTACGAGCAGTACTTC
CDR3: CATSSPVSYEQYF

length: 19
size: NA
J: TRBJ2-6
V: TRBV10-3
D: TRBD2
DNA: TGTGCCATCAGTGAGTCTAGGCTAGCGGGGCTCTCTGGGGCCAACGTCCTGACTTTC
CDR3: CAISESRLAGLSGANVLTF

length: 11
size: NA
J: TRBJ2-1
V: TRBV6-6
D: NA
DNA: TGTGCCAGCAGTTCCTACTCCGTCGAGTTCTTC
CDR3: CASSSYSVEFF

length: 15
size: NA
J: TRBJ1-5
V: TRBV11-2
D: NA
DNA: TGTGCCAGCAGCTTAGGCCGTGCGTTCAATCAGCCCCAGCATTTT
CDR3: CASSLGRAFNQPQHF

length: 15
size: NA
J: TRBJ2-4
V: TRBV27
D: TRBD2
DNA: TGTGCCAGCAGTGTATTCGGGACTAGCCCAAACATTCAGTACTTC
CDR3: CASSVFGTSPNIQYF

length: 14
size: NA
J: TRBJ2-5
V: TRBV24-1
D: NA
DNA: TGTGCCACCAGTGTGGCCGGGAGCCAAGAGACCCAGTACTTC
CDR3: CATSVAGSQETQYF

length: 15
size: NA
J: TRBJ2-1
V: TRBV18
D: NA
DNA: TGTGCCAGCTCACCATCCAGGGGTGACTACAATGAGCAGTTCTTC
CDR3: CASSPSRGDYNEQFF

length: 14
size: NA
J: TRBJ2-2
V: TRBV2
D: TRBD1
DNA: TGTGCCAGCAGTGGACAGGGGAACACCGGGGAGCTGTTTTTT
CDR3: CASSGQGNTGELFF

length: 15
size: few
J: TRBJ2-7
V: TRBV6-5
D: NA
DNA: TGTGCCAGCAGAAGCGGTGGGTCAACCTCCTACGAGCAGTACTTC
CDR3: CASRSGGSTSYEQYF

length: 11
size: NA
J: TRBJ1-6
V: TRBV29-1
D: NA
DNA: TGCAGCGTTGCCTCAGGGGAGTCCCTCCACTTT
CDR3: CSVASGESLHF

length: 17
size: NA
J: TRBJ2-3
V: TRBV7-9
D: TRBD2
DNA: TGTGCCAGCAGCCCTAAAGCGGGACGGTTCCGCGCAGATACGCAGTATTTT
CDR3: CASSPKAGRFRADTQYF

length: 15
size: NA
J: TRBJ2-7
V: TRBV21-1
D: NA
DNA: TGTGCCAGCAGCAAAGGAGGGACTAGGTCCCGCGAGCAGTACTTC
CDR3: CASSKGGTRSREQYF

length: 14
size: NA
J: TRBJ1-1
V: TRBV28
D: TRBD1
DNA: TGTGCCAGCAGTCCCGGACAGGGATGGACTGAAGCTTTCTTT
CDR3: CASSPGQGWTEAFF

length: 17
size: NA
J: TRBJ1-6
V: TRBV10-1
D: NA
DNA: TGCGCCAGCAGTGATACAGTTATCAGCTCCTATAATTCACCCCTCCACTTT
CDR3: CASSDTVISSYNSPLHF

length: 16
size: NA
J: TRBJ2-5
V: TRBV7-3
D: NA
DNA: TGTGCCAGCAGCCCGGGGAGTTGGGGGACACAAGAGACCCAGTACTTC
CDR3: CASSPGSWGTQETQYF

length: 13
size: NA
J: TRBJ2-5
V: TRBV6-6
D: NA
DNA: TGTGCCAGCAGTCGACACTACCAAGAGACCCAGTACTTC
CDR3: CASSRHYQETQYF

length: 15
size: NA
J: TRBJ2-7
V: TRBV5-1
D: NA
DNA: TGCGCCAGCAGCTTGGGGGGAGGTTACTCCTACGAGCAGTACTTC
CDR3: CASSLGGGYSYEQYF